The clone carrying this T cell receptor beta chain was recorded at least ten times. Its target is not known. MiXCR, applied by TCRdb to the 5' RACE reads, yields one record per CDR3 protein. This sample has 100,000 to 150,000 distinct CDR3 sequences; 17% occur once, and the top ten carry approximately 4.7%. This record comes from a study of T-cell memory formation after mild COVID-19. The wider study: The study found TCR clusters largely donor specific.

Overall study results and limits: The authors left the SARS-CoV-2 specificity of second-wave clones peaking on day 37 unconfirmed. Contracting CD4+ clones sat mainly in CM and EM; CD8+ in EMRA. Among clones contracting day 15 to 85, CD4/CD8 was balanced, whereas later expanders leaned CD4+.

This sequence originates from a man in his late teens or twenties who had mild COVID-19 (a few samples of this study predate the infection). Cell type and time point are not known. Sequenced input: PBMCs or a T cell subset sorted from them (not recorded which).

This chain's CDR3 is CASTLSGQANQPQHF. The CDR3, as DNA: TGTGCCAGCACCCTATCCGGGCAAGCCAATCAGCCCCAGCATTTT. The gene calls are TRBV12-3 or TRBV12-4 and TRBJ1-5; unclear D gene. The V and J ends lost 7 bases and 3 bases respectively, with 16 bases between them. CDR3 length: 15 residues.